A single sample is the source of the 18 T cell receptor beta chains below, sequenced in a study of T cell responses to AZD1222 COVID-19 vaccine. Sequencing used immunoSEQ multiplex PCR; TCRdb keeps in-frame clones, though not all of them. The table lists more than 100,000 clones, over 90% of them singletons. Specimen: peripheral blood, collected on day 0 of AZD1222 vaccination. These receptors all stem from an adult in good health.

The chain has TRBV7-2 and TRBJ2-6; tentative D call: TRBD1 (6 bases). This CDR3 is 15 amino acids long. With 6 bases removed from V and 1 base from J, the gap between germline ends came to 10 bases. Germline V gene lookup returns CDR1 SGHTA and CDR2 FQGNSA. The CDR3 region is CASRPDRSGANVLTF. DNA of the CDR3: TGTGCCAGCAGACCAGACAGGTCTGGGGCCAACGTCCTGACTTTC.

The genes are TRBV27 and TRBJ2-6; D may be TRBD1 (6 bases). This CDR3 is built from 14 residues. Trimming took off 5 bases at V and 15 bases at J, with 20 bases between the two ends. Germline CDR1 MNHEY, CDR2 SMNVEV (reference sequence). DNA for the CDR3: TGTGCCAGCAGTCCGCGACAGGTCTCAGGACCCCTGACTTTC. Amino acid sequence: CASSPRQVSGPLTF.

This chain links TRBV7-7 with TRBJ2-2, with 7 bases that match TRBD1. J was trimmed by 1 base and V by 1 base; bases with no gene match: 0. The CDR3 is 15 residues long. The V gene's germline CDR1 is SSHAT and CDR2 FNYEAQ (reference sequence). The CDR3 sequence: CASSLGTGNTGELFF. The CDR3 DNA follows: TGTGCCAGCAGCTTAGGGACAGGGAACACCGGGGAGCTGTTTTTT.

The V call is TRBV5-4, the J call TRBJ1-1, with 9 bases matching TRBD1. Trimming cost V 2 bases and J 0 bases; bases outside gene matches: 5. CDR3 length equals 16 residues. The V gene's germline CDR1 is SGHNT and CDR2 YYREEE (reference sequence). The CDR3 region has the DNA TGTGCCAGCAGCTTAGGGACAGGGCTTATGAACACTGAAGCTTTCTTT. It codes for CASSLGTGLMNTEAFF.

The J gene is TRBJ2-2, the V gene TRBV30; D unresolved. V lost 2 bases and J 5 bases, leaving 6 bases between the germline ends. The CDR3 runs 12 residues. Germline CDR1 and CDR2: GTSNPN and SVGIG (reference sequence). The CDR3 bases are TGTGCCTGGAGTCTGCGGACCGGGGAGCTGTTTTTT. Protein product: CAWSLRTGELFF.

J is TRBJ1-3 and V is TRBV18; D possibly corresponds to TRBD1 (5 bases). The germline gives CDR1 KGHSH, CDR2 LQKENI. The CDR3 contains 16 residues. V was shortened by 0 bases and J by 0 bases, with 9 bases between the two germline ends. CDR3 amino acids: CASSPPGASSGNTIYF. The CDR3 DNA follows: TGTGCCAGCTCACCACCAGGGGCTTCCTCTGGAAACACCATATATTTT.

Only one count was recorded for this clone. The chain uses TRBV5-1 and TRBJ2-3; 8 bases agree with TRBD1. The V gene end was trimmed by 0 bases and the J gene end by 6 bases; junction bases not matched to a gene: 9. CDR1 and CDR2 (germline): SGHRS, YFSETQ. The CDR3 extends over 16 amino acids. CDR3 coding DNA: TGCGCCAGCAGCTTGGGGGGCAGGGGGCGCATCGATACGCAGTATTTT. This sequence encodes CASSLGGRGRIDTQYF.

The chain carries TRBV4-3 and TRBJ1-5; 11 bases agree with TRBD1. The V segment lost 4 bases and the J segment 6 bases; nucleotides outside the gene matches: 2. The CDR3 runs to 14 residues. The germline gives CDR1 LGHNA, CDR2 YSLEER. In DNA form, the CDR3 reads TGCGCCAGCAGCCTAGGACAGGGGGCTCAGCCCCAGCATTTT. As protein: CASSLGQGAQPQHF.

The gene calls are TRBV6-2 or TRBV6-3 and TRBJ2-1; D is unclear. The CDR3 has 14 residues. Germline CDR1 and CDR2: MNHEY and SVGEGT. Trimming took off 5 bases at V and 7 bases at J, with 15 bases between the two ends. CDR3 bases: TGTGCCAGCAGTAGACGACCCTTTTTGAATGAGCAGTTCTTC. It encodes CASSRRPFLNEQFF.

V is TRBV15 and J is TRBJ2-1, with 7 bases lining up with TRBD2. Germline V CDR1 and CDR2: LNHNV, YYDKDF (reference sequence). The J segment lost 1 base and the V segment lost 5 bases, leaving 20 bases of the junction unmatched. The CDR3 covers 20 residues. This CDR3 reads CATSFRLAGVGTGSYNEQFF. CDR3 sequence (DNA): TGTGCCACCAGCTTTCGACTAGCCGGGGTTGGAACGGGATCCTACAATGAGCAGTTCTTC.

V usage is TRBV7-6 and J usage is TRBJ1-1; 7 bases fit TRBD1. The CDR3 is 17 residues long. The germline gives CDR1 SGHVS, CDR2 FNYEAQ. V lost 5 bases to trimming and J lost 6 bases; unmatched junction nucleotides: 18. The DNA of the CDR3 is TGTGCCAGCAGCAGTCTCCAGGGACAGCCGATAATCGCTGAAGCTTTCTTT. This codes for CASSSLQGQPIIAEAFF. The full variable domain, its missing parts supplied by reference TRBV7-6 and TRBJ1-1, is GAGVSQSPRYKVTKRGQDVALRCDPISGHVSLYWYRQALGQGPEFLTYFNYEAQQDKSGLPNDRFSAERPEGSISTLTIQRTEQRDSAMYRCASSSLQGQPIIAEAFFGQGTRLTVV.

V gene TRBV28 combines with J gene TRBJ1-4, with TRBD1 matching over 10 bases. Germline CDR1 reads MDHEN; CDR2 reads SYDVKM. The CDR3 extends over 14 amino acids. V dropped 5 bases and J dropped 7; count of bases not matched to a gene: 4. The DNA of the CDR3 is TGTGCCAGCAGTCATGACAGGGGGCGTGAAAAACTGTTTTTT. Protein sequence: CASSHDRGREKLFF.

The sample holds one count of this clone. The genes are TRBV5-4 and TRBJ2-7; D is perhaps TRBD2 (8 bases). V lost 5 bases, J lost 5 bases, and 23 bases lay in between. Germline assignment: CDR1 SGHNT and CDR2 YYREEE (reference sequence). The CDR3 runs to 16 residues. The CDR3 region is CASRGVGGGRSHEQYF. DNA of the CDR3: TGTGCCAGCAGGGGAGTAGGGGGCGGGAGGAGCCACGAGCAGTACTTC.

This clone appeared once. V is TRBV7-9 and J is TRBJ2-7; D not resolved. Trimming took off 3 bases at V and 1 base at J, with 7 bases between the two ends. The CDR3 is 13 residues long. CDR1 is SEHNR, CDR2 FQNEAQ, per germline (reference sequence). Here the CDR3 reads CASSFTVSYEQYF. CDR3 DNA: TGTGCCAGCAGCTTCACCGTATCCTACGAGCAGTACTTC.

This chain connects TRBV20-1 to TRBJ1-1; no reliable D call. The length of the CDR3 is 11 residues. Trimming stripped 6 bases from V and 5 bases from J, with 10 bases between. CDR1 is DFQATT, CDR2 SNEGSKA, per germline (reference sequence). CDR3 DNA: TGCAGTGCCCCCGTTCGGACTGAAGCTTTCTTT. Its protein is CSAPVRTEAFF.

V is TRBV7-2 and J is TRBJ1-3, with 8 bases lining up with TRBD1. The CDR3 totals 18 residues. In germline, CDR1 is SGHTA, CDR2 FQGNSA. The trim removed 5 bases at V and 0 bases at J, leaving 12 bases unmatched. CDR3 amino acids: CASSPSGRQGRSGNTIYF. The CDR3 DNA reads TGTGCCAGCAGCCCCAGCGGGCGACAGGGGCGCTCTGGAAACACCATATATTTT.

Points on this clone: One end of the junction varies from germline; a read error may be responsible. The chain carries TRBV5-1 and TRBJ2-7; D uncertain. Germline V lookup: CDR1 SGHRS, CDR2 YFSETQ. The CDR3 runs 13 residues. CDR3 coding DNA: TGCGCCAGCAGCTTGGCCGTCTCCTCCGAGCAGTACTTC. Its translation: CASSLAVSSEQYF.

The J gene is TRBJ1-2, the V gene TRBV12-3 or TRBV12-4; D not certain. This CDR3 comprises 12 residues. V lost 7 bases, J lost 0 bases, and 6 bases lay in between. This CDR3 is CASNGPNYGYTF. The CDR3 DNA reads TGTGCCAGCAACGGACCTAACTATGGCTACACCTTC.